The 32 T cell receptor beta chains reported below all come from one sample, sequenced in a study of blood T cells in healthy people across ages. For the second PCR, which ran for about 7 to 11 cycles, a sample-barcoded 5' primer and a J-beta primer mix were used. TCRdb used MiXCR to reprocess the 5' RACE reads, holding one entry per CDR3 protein. The table includes around 710,000 distinct CDR3 sequences, approximately 43% detected once. Sequenced input: blood. The receptors shown here come from a woman aged 60 to 75 in good health.

The V and J genes are TRBV28 and TRBJ2-3; TRBD2 aligns across 12 bases. V trimming: 3 bases; J trimming: 4 bases; junction bases outside the gene matches: 8. There are 17 residues in the CDR3. CDR1 and CDR2 (germline): MDHEN, SYDVKM. The CDR3 sequence: CASSLSKLAGGSDTQYF. CDR3 DNA: TGTGCCAGCAGTTTGAGTAAACTAGCGGGAGGCTCAGATACGCAGTATTTT.

This clonotype was counted only a few times. The chain joins TRBV7-6 to TRBJ1-2; D is uncertain. This CDR3 is built from 12 residues. Between the trimmed V and J ends, which lost 4 bases and 5 bases, there was a span of 8 bases. Per the germline V gene, CDR1 is SGHVS and CDR2 is FNYEAQ. Here the CDR3 reads CASSSYSYGYTF. CDR3 coding DNA: TGTGCCAGCAGCTCCTACTCGTATGGCTACACCTTC.

This chain links TRBV24-1 with TRBJ2-3; 7 bases line up with TRBD1. This CDR3 comprises 18 residues. Germline V CDR1 and CDR2: KGHDR, SFDVKD. Trimming cost V 6 bases and J 1 base; bases outside gene matches: 15. The CDR3 DNA is TGTGCCACCAGTACCGCCGTTGGGGACAGTTTTCGCACAGATACGCAGTATTTT. It is translated as CATSTAVGDSFRTDTQYF.

This clonotype came up many times. V gene TRBV29-1 combines with J gene TRBJ2-1, with TRBD1 matching over 10 bases. Germline V gives CDR1 SQVTM, CDR2 ANQGSEA. This CDR3 comprises 11 residues. V gave up 7 bases and J gave up 10 bases; unmatched junction bases: 4. CDR3 in amino acids: CSEGDRGEQFF. CDR3 DNA sequence: TGCAGCGAGGGGGACAGGGGAGAGCAGTTCTTC.

V is TRBV29-1 and J is TRBJ2-2; 9 bases align to TRBD1. This CDR3 has 15 residues. Germline CDR1 reads SQVTM; CDR2 reads ANQGSEA. V dropped 6 bases and J dropped 3; count of bases not matched to a gene: 8. CDR3: CSVGQGTTDTGELFF. In DNA form, the CDR3 reads TGCAGCGTGGGACAGGGCACAACTGACACCGGGGAGCTGTTTTTT.

This clonotype was counted ten times or more. The rearrangement links TRBV29-1 to TRBJ2-4, with unresolved D. Trimming shortened V by 2 bases and J by 3 bases, and 11 bases separated the two germline ends. Looked up from germline, CDR1 is SQVTM and CDR2 is ANQGSEA. The CDR3 is made up of 14 amino acids. The CDR3 protein is CSVETPWDKNIQYF. The CDR3 DNA reads as TGCAGCGTTGAAACCCCCTGGGACAAAAACATTCAGTACTTC.

This chain links TRBV5-1 with TRBJ2-5, with 8 bases lining up with TRBD2. Trimming cost V 1 base and J 11 bases; bases outside gene matches: 10. There are 14 residues in the CDR3. The germline V gene encodes CDR1 SGHRS and CDR2 YFSETQ. The CDR3 DNA follows: TGCGCCAGCAGCTTGAACGGGGGGGCGGATGAGCAGTACTTC. It encodes CASSLNGGADEQYF. Full variable domain (remainder filled in from reference TRBV5-1 and TRBJ2-5): KAGVTQTPRYLIKTRGQQVTLSCSPISGHRSVSWYQQTPGQGLQFLFEYFSETQRNKGNFPGRFSGRQFSNSRSEMNVSTLELGDSALYLCASSLNGGADEQYFGPGTRLLVL.

The chain recombines TRBV20-1 with TRBJ2-1, with TRBD2 matching 11 bases. CDR3 size: 16 residues. The J segment lost 4 bases and the V segment lost 1 base, leaving 6 bases of the junction unmatched. Germline V gene sequence: CDR1 DFQATT, CDR2 SNEGSKA (reference sequence). DNA for the CDR3: TGCAGTGCTAGAGTAGCTAGCGGGGGGCCATACAATGAGCAGTTCTTC. Amino acid sequence: CSARVASGGPYNEQFF.

In its sample, this clonotype was seen a few times. The chain joins TRBV14 to TRBJ2-1; 11 positions match TRBD2. This CDR3 is built from 15 residues. Germline V gene sequence: CDR1 SGHDN, CDR2 FVKESK. Unmatched junction bases numbered 3, after V lost 3 bases and J lost 5 bases. The CDR3 reads CASSQLAGGHNEQFF. The CDR3 DNA is TGTGCCAGCAGCCAGCTAGCGGGGGGACACAATGAGCAGTTCTTC.

This clonotype was observed a few times. The V and J genes are TRBV20-1 and TRBJ2-4; D gene unclear. CDR3 length: 15 residues. Germline CDR1 is DFQATT and CDR2 is SNEGSKA (reference sequence). V lost 6 bases to trimming and J lost 9 bases, with 24 bases between them. The CDR3 region has the DNA TGCAGTGCGGAATCCCAAGGAACGCATCTTGGCATTCAGTACTTC. This translates into CSAESQGTHLGIQYF.

The J gene is TRBJ1-1, the V gene TRBV20-1; maybe TRBD1 (5 bases). Looked up from germline, CDR1 is DFQATT and CDR2 is SNEGSKA (reference sequence). This CDR3 comprises 13 residues. Trimming pared 5 bases from V and 1 base from J, leaving 11 bases between. CDR3 DNA: TGCAGTGCTTCTCCGACAGCGAACACTGAAGCTTTCTTT. Amino acid sequence: CSASPTANTEAFF.

This chain connects TRBV3-1 to TRBJ2-5, with D uncertain. The J call is uncertain, as TRBJ2-7 better fits the DNA end. Germline lookup yields CDR1 LGHDT and CDR2 YNNKEL (reference sequence). This CDR3 is 18 amino acids long. CDR3: CASSQGVQKALGTTEQYF. The CDR3 DNA reads TGTGCCAGCAGCCAAGGGGTTCAAAAGGCCCTGGGAACTACCGAGCAGTACTTC.

This clonotype appeared a single time. The rearrangement links TRBV29-1 to TRBJ2-7, with 9 nucleotides matching TRBD1. The closer fit of TRBJ2-5 to the DNA end suggests the J call may be wrong. The length of the CDR3 is 12 residues. Germline lookup yields CDR1 SQVTM and CDR2 ANQGSEA. CDR3 DNA sequence: TGCAGCGGAAACAGGGGGCCAGAGACCCAGTACTTC. As protein: CSGNRGPETQYF.

The chain links TRBV15 to TRBJ1-5; no clear D. V lost 0 bases to trimming and J lost 2 bases, with 8 bases between them. Germline loops: CDR1 LNHNV, CDR2 YYDKDF (reference sequence). The length of the CDR3 is 15 residues. The CDR3 DNA is TGTGCCACCAGCAGAGATCTTTTGGGCAATCAGCCCCAGCATTTT. It specifies CATSRDLLGNQPQHF.

With regard to this clonotype: A much larger clone sits a single nucleotide away, making a read error possible. This chain uses TRBV6-5 with TRBJ2-7, with 10 bases lining up with TRBD2. This CDR3 has 15 amino acids. Germline V gene lookup returns CDR1 MNHEY and CDR2 SVGAGI. With 6 bases clipped from V and 7 bases from J, the junction kept 12 bases outside the gene matches. CDR3 sequence (DNA): TGTGCCAGCAGCCGGACTAGCGGATATTACAATGAGCAGTACTTC. Translating gives CASSRTSGYYNEQYF.

The chain has TRBV5-1 and TRBJ2-1; D assignment may be TRBD1 or TRBD2 (6 bases each). This CDR3 spans 16 amino acids. Trimming removed 1 base at V and 7 bases at J, with 18 bases between. The germline CDR1 and CDR2 sequences are SGHRS and YFSETQ. Written as DNA, the CDR3 is TGCGCCAGCAGCTTGCTCGCGGGGACAAGCCGAAATGAGCAGTTCTTC. Amino acid sequence: CASSLLAGTSRNEQFF.

The rearrangement uses TRBV7-9 and TRBJ1-1, with unresolved D. Between the trimmed V and J ends, which lost 3 bases and 5 bases, there was a span of 10 bases. This CDR3 is 13 amino acids long. Germline loops: CDR1 SEHNR, CDR2 FQNEAQ (reference sequence). The CDR3 sequence is CASSFEGRTEAFF. CDR3 DNA sequence: TGTGCCAGCAGCTTTGAGGGTCGGACTGAAGCTTTCTTT.

The V gene is TRBV3-1, the J gene TRBJ2-1; 11 nucleotides match TRBD2. Losses at the gene ends were 8 bases for V and 0 bases for J; bases not matched to a gene: 12. The CDR3 sequence is 18 residues long. Per germline, CDR1 LGHDT and CDR2 YNNKEL (reference sequence). The CDR3 sequence is CASGTLAGGLSSYNEQFF. CDR3 DNA: TGTGCCAGCGGAACTCTAGCGGGGGGATTAAGCTCCTACAATGAGCAGTTCTTC.

A few counts support this clonotype. The rearrangement uses TRBV5-4 and TRBJ2-2; D assignment may be TRBD1 or TRBD2 (5 bases each). The CDR3 contains 18 residues. CDR1 is SGHNT and CDR2 is YYREEE in the germline V gene (reference sequence). Trimming took 4 bases from V and 0 from J, leaving 19 bases between them. CDR3 protein: CASSPPRPGPANTGELFF. The CDR3 DNA reads as TGTGCCAGCAGCCCCCCACGCCCGGGACCGGCGAACACCGGGGAGCTGTTTTTT.

This clonotype was seen a few times. V and J are TRBV3-1 and TRBJ2-3; D gene ambiguous. Germline V gene data show CDR1 as LGHDT and CDR2 as YNNKEL (reference sequence). This CDR3 has 12 residues. V was clipped by 7 bases and J by 4 bases, with 9 bases between them. CDR3 DNA: TGTGCCAGCACCTCAACCGCAGATACGCAGTATTTT. It encodes CASTSTADTQYF.

This chain connects TRBV7-8 to TRBJ2-7; 7 bases agree with TRBD2. Germline V gene lookup returns CDR1 SGHVS and CDR2 FQNEAQ. The length of the CDR3 is 17 residues. V lost 1 base, J lost 3 bases, and 12 bases stayed unmatched. CDR3: CASSLGSSGTYIYEQYF. The DNA of the CDR3 is TGTGCCAGCAGCTTAGGGTCGAGCGGGACCTACATCTACGAGCAGTACTTC. Using reference TRBV7-8 and TRBJ2-7 for the parts outside the CDR3, the full variable domain is GAGVSQSPRYKVAKRGQDVALRCDPISGHVSLFWYQQALGQGPEFLTYFQNEAQLDKSGLPSDRFFAERPEGSVSTLKIQRTQQEDSAVYLCASSLGSSGTYIYEQYFGPGTRLTVT.

This clonotype was detected only a few times. V gene TRBV11-1 combines with J gene TRBJ2-7; 7 bases fit TRBD1. Germline assignment: CDR1 SGHAT and CDR2 FQDESV (reference sequence). The V gene end was trimmed by 4 bases and the J gene end by 4 bases; junction bases not matched to a gene: 7. The CDR3 spans 14 residues. DNA of the CDR3: TGTGCCAGCAGCTCCGGGACAGAGATGTACGAGCAGTACTTC. It codes for CASSSGTEMYEQYF.

This chain uses TRBV29-1 with TRBJ2-1; the match to TRBD2 covers 7 bases. Germline values: CDR1 SQVTM, CDR2 ANQGSEA. This CDR3 region has 14 residues. Germline trimming cut 3 bases from V and 5 bases from J; bases unmatched to any gene: 7. The CDR3 bases are TGCAGCGTTGACCGCGGGAGTTCCCACAATGAGCAGTTCTTC. As protein: CSVDRGSSHNEQFF.

This rearrangement joins TRBV12-3 or TRBV12-4 to TRBJ2-7; D is unresolved. V lost 5 bases and J lost 8, with 16 bases in between. The CDR3 is 13 amino acids. For the CDR3, the DNA is TGTGCCAGCAGTGCCCTGAGCGAGCAGAAGCAGTACTTC. Its protein product is CASSALSEQKQYF.

The chain employs TRBV20-1 and TRBJ1-1; D uncertain. The CDR3 has 12 residues. Trimming took off 2 bases at V and 3 bases at J, with 7 bases between the two ends. Germline assignment: CDR1 DFQATT and CDR2 SNEGSKA (reference sequence). For the CDR3, the DNA is TGCAGTGCTAGAATCCGGGACACTGAAGCTTTCTTT. Amino acids: CSARIRDTEAFF.

This clonotype was observed at least ten times. V gene TRBV12-3 or TRBV12-4 combines with J gene TRBJ2-1; D is uncertain. V was cut by 2 bases and J by 8 bases, with 13 bases left in between. The CDR3 runs to 14 residues. CDR3 loop: CASSLTPRSYEQFF. DNA for the CDR3: TGTGCCAGCAGTTTAACCCCCAGGAGCTATGAGCAGTTCTTC.

This clonotype was seen only a few times. The chain is built from TRBV20-1 and TRBJ2-7; TRBD2 aligns across 12 bases. V was pared by 7 bases and J by 1 base, with 8 bases of the junction left unmatched. CDR1 and CDR2 from the germline V gene are DFQATT and SNEGSKA (reference sequence). The CDR3 is 15 residues long. Here the CDR3 DNA reads TGCAGTGTGTACCCCACTAGCGGGAGGTCCTACGAGCAGTACTTC. Translating gives CSVYPTSGRSYEQYF.

This clonotype turned up a few times. This chain uses TRBV2 with TRBJ2-1; D might be TRBD1 (6 bases). The CDR3 is 16 amino acids. V lost 4 bases and J 0 bases, leaving 13 bases between the germline ends. The germline V gene has CDR1 SNHLY and CDR2 FYNNEI. The CDR3 loop is CASSVDPTGSYNEQFF. Written as DNA, the CDR3 is TGTGCCAGCAGTGTAGATCCGACAGGCTCCTACAATGAGCAGTTCTTC.

CDR3 loop: CASSRPRGREETQYF. CDR3 DNA sequence: TGTGCCAGCAGCCGCCCCAGAGGCAGGGAAGAGACCCAGTACTTC. The V and J genes are TRBV9 and TRBJ2-5; possible D gene TRBD1, 5 bases. Germline V CDR1 and CDR2: SGDLS, YYNGEE. The ends were cut back, 4 bases at V and 3 bases at J, with 16 bases in the middle. This CDR3 is 15 amino acids long.

This clonotype was seen a few times. The chain joins TRBV12-3 or TRBV12-4 to TRBJ2-7; TRBD2 agrees at 13 bases. J lost 4 bases, V lost 6 bases, and 9 bases had no gene match. The CDR3 is 16 amino acids. As DNA, the CDR3 is TGTGCCAGCAGCTCCGGACTAGCGGGAGTAAAGTACGAGCAGTACTTC. This sequence encodes CASSSGLAGVKYEQYF.

In the case of this clonotype: One junction end does not reproduce the germline sequence, and a read error may be involved. This chain joins TRBV6-6 and TRBJ1-1; D unresolved. Germline CDR1 reads MNHNY; CDR2 reads SVGAGI (reference sequence). The CDR3 extends over 14 amino acids. Here the CDR3 DNA reads TGTGCCAGCACCAAAGGACCGGGGAACGCTGAAGCTTTCTTT. Protein: CASTKGPGNAEAFF.

The rearrangement uses TRBV3-1 and TRBJ2-1; 8 nucleotides align to TRBD2. Germline CDR1 LGHDT, CDR2 YNNKEL (reference sequence). V shed 3 bases, J shed 6 bases, and the junction held 10 bases outside the gene matches. The CDR3 totals 16 residues. CDR3 nucleotide sequence: TGTGCCAGCAGCCAGTTATCTAGCGGGCGTCGCAATGAGCAGTTCTTC. Translation: CASSQLSSGRRNEQFF.